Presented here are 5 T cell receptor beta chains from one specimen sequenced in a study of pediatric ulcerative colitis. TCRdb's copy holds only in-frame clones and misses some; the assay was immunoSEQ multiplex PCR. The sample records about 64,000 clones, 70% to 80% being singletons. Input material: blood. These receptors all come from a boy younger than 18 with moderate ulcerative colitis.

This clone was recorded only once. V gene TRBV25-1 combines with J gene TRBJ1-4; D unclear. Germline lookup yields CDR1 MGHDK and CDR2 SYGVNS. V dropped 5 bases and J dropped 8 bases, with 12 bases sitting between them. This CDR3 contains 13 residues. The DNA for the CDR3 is TGTGCCAGCAGTAATCCCTTGTTCGAAAAACTGTTTTTT. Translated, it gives CASSNPLFEKLFF.

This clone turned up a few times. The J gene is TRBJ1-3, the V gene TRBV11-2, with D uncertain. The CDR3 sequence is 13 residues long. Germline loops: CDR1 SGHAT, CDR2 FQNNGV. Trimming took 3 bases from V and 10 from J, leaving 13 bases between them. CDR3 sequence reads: CASSLSIRETIYF. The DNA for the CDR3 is TGTGCCAGCAGCTTGTCTATCCGAGAGACCATATATTTT.

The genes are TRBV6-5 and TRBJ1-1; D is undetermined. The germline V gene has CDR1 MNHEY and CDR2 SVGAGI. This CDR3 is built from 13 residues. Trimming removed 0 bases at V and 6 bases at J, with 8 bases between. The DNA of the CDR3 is TGTGCCAGCAGTTACTCCCAGACCGCTGAAGCTTTCTTT. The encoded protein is CASSYSQTAEAFF.

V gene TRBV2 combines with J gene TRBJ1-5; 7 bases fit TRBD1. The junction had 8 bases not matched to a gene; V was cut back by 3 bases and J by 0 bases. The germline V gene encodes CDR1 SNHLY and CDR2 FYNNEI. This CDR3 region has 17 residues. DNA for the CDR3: TGTGCCAGCAGTGATCCAGGGGGACCTTATAGCAATCAGCCCCAGCATTTT. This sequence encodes CASSDPGGPYSNQPQHF.

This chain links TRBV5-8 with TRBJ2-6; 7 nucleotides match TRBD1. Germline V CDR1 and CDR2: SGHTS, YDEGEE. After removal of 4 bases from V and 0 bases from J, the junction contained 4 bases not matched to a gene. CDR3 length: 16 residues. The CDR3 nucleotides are TGTGCCAGCAGCCTGGGGACAGTCTCTGGGGCCAACGTCCTGACTTTC. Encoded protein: CASSLGTVSGANVLTF. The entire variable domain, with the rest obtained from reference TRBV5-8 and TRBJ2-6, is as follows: EAGVTQSPTHLIKTRGQQATLRCSPISGHTSVYWYQQALGLGLQFLLWYDEGEERNRGNFPPRFSGRQFPNYSSELNVNALELEDSALYLCASSLGTVSGANVLTFGAGSRLTVL.